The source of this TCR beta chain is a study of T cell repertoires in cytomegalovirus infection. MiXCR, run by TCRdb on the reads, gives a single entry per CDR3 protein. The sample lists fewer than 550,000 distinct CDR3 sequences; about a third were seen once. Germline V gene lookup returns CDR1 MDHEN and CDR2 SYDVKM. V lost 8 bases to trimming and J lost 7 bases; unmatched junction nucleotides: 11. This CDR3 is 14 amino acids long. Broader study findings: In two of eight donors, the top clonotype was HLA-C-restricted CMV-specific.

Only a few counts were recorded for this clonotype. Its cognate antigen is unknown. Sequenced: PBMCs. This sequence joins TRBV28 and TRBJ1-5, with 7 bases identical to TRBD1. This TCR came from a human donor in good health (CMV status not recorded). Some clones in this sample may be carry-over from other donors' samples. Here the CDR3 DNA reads TGTGCCAGCTCGGGACAGTTACCACGCCAGCCCCAGCATTTT. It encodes CASSGQLPRQPQHF.